The subject of this entry is one T cell receptor (beta chain). This receptor's antigen is unknown. No base-level quality is on record; no much larger clone is a single base apart. Reading the label with the study, this specimen's time point is: about 28 days (+/-7) after the second vaccine dose. AZD1222 recipients whose second dose came at about 4 weeks and those whose second dose came at about 12 weeks were combined into one group, since spike-specific TCR depth and breadth did not differ between the two schedules. Samples from vaccinated people were obtained from the UK trials COV001 and COV002, which included a single-blind randomized controlled phase 2/3 trial of AZD1222 (ChAdOx1 nCoV-19) in healthy adults. For TCRbeta chain sequencing, PBMC samples from trial participants were taken at day 0 and at day 28 after the second dose. This record belongs to a study of T cell responses to AZD1222 COVID-19 vaccine (dated by TCRdb to 2020 to 2022). Background for the entire study: A total of about 230 trial participants underwent TCR sequencing, of whom about 200 received two doses of AZD1222 and 26 received two doses of the MenACWY control vaccine. Trial participants were enrolled by age into 18-55, 56-69 and 70-plus year subgroups, with 148, 28 and 57 TCR-sequenced participants respectively. The paper as a whole reports these results and caveats: After two AZD1222 doses, both the breadth and the depth of spike-specific TCRs were significantly higher than at day 0 and than in MenACWY recipients. Conclusions about previously exposed vaccinees are limited, since just 5 or 6 AZD1222 recipients were seropositive for SARS-CoV-2 at baseline. In the small 56-69-year group, the increase in depth fell short of significance, most likely because of low power. Reportedly, close to half of the unique spike-specific TCRs recognized epitopes lying outside the regions that are mutated in the B.1.351 and B.1.1.7 variants. Because no day 14 peak-response samples were available, repertoires were characterized only after the peak T cell response. Participants were mostly white British and included more females than males, and it was suggested by the authors that clonal diversity may have been underestimated. Vaccine-associated CD4 TCRs spanned the whole spike protein, with dominant responses in regions 160-218 and 743-854.

The CDR3 regions of human TCRbeta chains were analyzed by immunosequencing. Per the authors' processing: TCRs in the repertoires were compared against a reference library of SARS-CoV-2-specific TCRs that had been generated with the MIRA antigen-specificity platform. Breadth was defined as the fraction of unique TCRs that were SARS-CoV-2-associated, and depth was defined as the fraction of total T cells that were SARS-CoV-2-associated. Using the MIRA data, each spike-specific TCR was assigned both to the spike region to which the TCR was reactive and to a CD4 or CD8 class. Log10-transformed breadth and depth values were compared by one-way ANOVA with Sidak's multiple comparisons tests. TCRdb holds this immuneACCESS table with in-frame rearrangements only. Some clones are missing; in checked studies, unresolved V genes explain under half, and the rest has no known cause. Clone size and V and J calls were adopted from that table, with D and trimming inferred from the DNA. Recorded for this sample are approximately 88,000 clones; over 75% of them occurred a single time. Approximately 5% of the sample lies in the top ten.

CDR1 is given as LGHDT and CDR2 as YNNKEL, both from the germline V gene (reference sequence). The trim is 1 base for V and 4 bases for J, with a gap of 14 bases between the germline ends. Taken from cysteine to phenylalanine, the CDR3 has 16 residues. CDR3 DNA is the only sequence kept; it has 48 bases, read in frame from the first base. The source was peripheral blood, collected 28 days after the second AZD1222 dose. This TCR was sampled from an adult who received the AZD1222 COVID-19 vaccine. The chain is made from TRBV3-1 (or the pseudogene TRBV3-2) and TRBJ1-5, with the D segment identity uncertain. CDR3 loop: CASSQGGSGRNQPQHF. In nucleotides, the sequence is TGTGCCAGCAGCCAAGGAGGGAGTGGGAGGAATCAGCCCCAGCATTTT.